What follows describes a single T cell receptor (beta chain). Only in-frame clones appear in the TCRdb table, and some are missing; sequencing was by immunoSEQ multiplex PCR. Among 15,000 or so clones listed, just under 75% were seen once. The sample comes from a study of T cell repertoires in MIS-A myocarditis. Germline V gene lookup returns CDR1 MNHEY and CDR2 SMNVEV (reference sequence). CDR3 length: 15 amino acids. J gave up 0 bases and V 4 bases, and 5 bases lay outside the gene matches. The material sequenced was left ventricle heart tissue obtained at autopsy. The chain recombines TRBV27 with TRBJ2-5; 7 bases map to TRBD2. The source of this sequence is a man between 18 and 35 years old with fulminant myocarditis from multisystem inflammatory syndrome in adults (MIS-A) after COVID-19. DNA of the CDR3: TGTGCCAGCAGTTCGCAGCGGGGTTACCAAGAGACCCAGTACTTC. Residues: CASSSQRGYQETQYF.